A single TCR beta chain is shown here with its context. What it binds is unknown. This specimen belongs to a study of blood T cells in healthy people across ages. The authors ran a second PCR of 7 to 11 cycles using a sample-barcoded 5' primer and a J-beta primer mix. A template-switch adaptor with 12 random nucleotides tagged each cDNA molecule. One entry per CDR3 protein, called by TCRdb with MiXCR from the 5' RACE reads. Of 780,000 or so distinct CDR3 sequences in the sample, roughly 50% were seen once. In germline, CDR1 is SGHRS, CDR2 YFSETQ. CDR3 size: 13 residues. Deletions cut 6 bases from V and 4 bases from J, with 13 bases between. Study conclusions and caveats: Naive T cell percentage strongly correlated with TCR beta diversity. Estimates of total diversity, which came from one million sequenced T cells, were considered to be underestimates.

Researchers isolated at least 6.5 million PBMCs per sample. This chain joins TRBV5-1 and TRBJ1-1; D is ambiguous. This clonotype was sampled from a man aged 80 or over in good health. Sequenced: blood. CDR3 in DNA: TGCGCCAGCATATTGGAGGGAGGCACTGAAGCTTTCTTT. It translates to CASILEGGTEAFF.